Each of the 21 T cell receptor beta chains below was sequenced from the same sample in a study of T cell changes during pregnancy in multiple sclerosis. Clones were read by immunoSEQ multiplex PCR, and TCRdb kept only the in-frame ones, dropping some. The table has over 45,000 clones, about nine tenths seen once. The source was peripheral blood, collected in the first trimester of pregnancy. These receptor sequences come from a female donor in good health, enrolled as a control in a pregnancy study.

The genes are TRBV28 and TRBJ2-2; 12 bases align to TRBD2. The CDR3 covers 15 residues. Germline CDR1 and CDR2: MDHEN and SYDVKM. Trimming removed 5 bases from V and 7 bases from J; junction bases left unmatched: 5. CDR3 coding DNA: TGTGCCAGCAGTCCCTGGACTAGCGGGATCGGGGAGCTGTTTTTT. Translating it yields CASSPWTSGIGELFF.

This rearrangement joins TRBV9 to TRBJ2-7, with 9 positions matching TRBD2. Per the germline V gene, CDR1 is SGDLS and CDR2 is YYNGEE. Unmatched junction bases numbered 16, after V lost 3 bases and J lost 3 bases. CDR3 length: 18 residues. CDR3 region: CASSARIDAGTSSYEQYF. Here the CDR3 DNA reads TGTGCCAGCAGCGCGCGGATAGATGCGGGGACTAGCAGCTACGAGCAGTACTTC.

This clone was observed a single time. This sequence joins TRBV2 and TRBJ1-5; tentative D call: TRBD1 (5 bases). Trimming stripped 6 bases from V and 5 bases from J, with 17 bases between. Per the germline V gene, CDR1 is SNHLY and CDR2 is FYNNEI. The CDR3 runs 15 residues. The CDR3 nucleotides are TGTGCCAGCAGACCCCAGGGACTTGGGGATCAGCCCCAGCATTTT. Its translation: CASRPQGLGDQPQHF.

The chain recombines TRBV9 with TRBJ1-1; TRBD1 agrees at 8 bases. Germline values: CDR1 SGDLS, CDR2 YYNGEE. This CDR3 has 14 residues. J lost 7 bases, V lost 4 bases, and 9 bases had no gene match. The CDR3 bases are TGTGCCAGCAGCCCCTGGACAGGGAGGGTTGAAGCTTTCTTT. Translated, it gives CASSPWTGRVEAFF.

The CDR3 reads CASSPGTPAYEQYF. In DNA, the CDR3 is TGTGCCAGCAGCCCCGGGACTCCGGCCTACGAGCAGTACTTC. The J gene is TRBJ2-7, the V gene TRBV28, with D maybe TRBD2 (6 bases). The germline V gene encodes CDR1 MDHEN and CDR2 SYDVKM. The V and J ends lost 6 bases and 2 bases respectively, with 14 bases between them. CDR3 length equals 14 residues.

V usage is TRBV5-6 and J usage is TRBJ2-7; TRBD2 aligns across 11 bases. CDR1 SGHDT and CDR2 YYEEEE come from the germline V gene. Unmatched junction bases numbered 5, after V lost 5 bases and J lost 1 base. The CDR3 is 15 residues long. The CDR3 here is CASSWGLAVSYEQYF. The CDR3 DNA is TGTGCCAGCAGTTGGGGACTAGCGGTATCCTACGAGCAGTACTTC.

The chain recombines TRBV7-9 with TRBJ2-3; 7 nucleotides match TRBD2. The V gene's germline CDR1 is SEHNR and CDR2 FQNEAQ (reference sequence). J gave up 4 bases and V 5 bases, and 6 bases lay outside the gene matches. The CDR3 has 14 amino acids. The CDR3 loop is CASSPWGGPDTQYF. CDR3 bases: TGTGCCAGCAGCCCATGGGGGGGACCAGATACGCAGTATTTT.

This rearrangement joins TRBV5-4 to TRBJ2-1; TRBD2 matches at 12 bases. The CDR3 has 14 amino acids. Trimming at V came to 9 bases and at J to 5 bases, leaving 6 bases not matched to a gene. Per germline, CDR1 SGHNT and CDR2 YYREEE (reference sequence). This chain's CDR3 is CATKRTSGDNEQFF. CDR3 sequence (DNA): TGTGCCACCAAAAGGACTAGCGGGGACAATGAGCAGTTCTTC.

In nucleotides, the CDR3 is TGCGCCAGCAGCTGGAGACAGCCTCCCTACGAGCAGTACTTC. It encodes CASSWRQPPYEQYF. The V gene is TRBV5-1, the J gene TRBJ2-7; D perhaps matches TRBD1 (5 bases). V lost 3 bases and J lost 2, with 12 bases in between. CDR3 length: 14 amino acids. Germline assignment: CDR1 SGHRS and CDR2 YFSETQ. Full variable domain (missing parts from reference TRBV5-1 and TRBJ2-7): KAGVTQTPRYLIKTRGQQVTLSCSPISGHRSVSWYQQTPGQGLQFLFEYFSETQRNKGNFPGRFSGRQFSNSRSEMNVSTLELGDSALYLCASSWRQPPYEQYFGPGTRLTVT.

Notes on this clone: Other DNA sequences in the sample encode the same CDR3. This chain joins TRBV18 and TRBJ2-7; 10 bases align to TRBD1. The CDR3 covers 14 residues. V lost 3 bases, J lost 1 base, and 0 bases stayed unmatched. Germline V gene sequence: CDR1 KGHSH, CDR2 LQKENI. In nucleotides, the CDR3 is TGTGCCAGCTCACCGGGACAGGGGTCCTACGAGCAGTACTTC. Translated, it gives CASSPGQGSYEQYF.

The chain uses TRBV9 and TRBJ2-1, with D unresolved. The V and J ends lost 0 bases and 5 bases respectively, with 3 bases between them. Looked up from germline, CDR1 is SGDLS and CDR2 is YYNGEE. This CDR3 has 12 residues. CDR3 region: CASSVDNNEQFF. The CDR3 DNA reads as TGTGCCAGCAGCGTAGATAACAATGAGCAGTTCTTC. The entire variable domain, with the rest obtained from reference TRBV9 and TRBJ2-1, is as follows: DSGVTQTPKHLITATGQRVTLRCSPRSGDLSVYWYQQSLDQGLQFLIQYYNGEERAKGNILERFSAQQFPDLHSELNLSSLELGDSALYFCASSVDNNEQFFGPGTRLTVL.

There are a few counts of this clone. This rearrangement joins TRBV15 to TRBJ2-1; D possibly corresponds to TRBD2 (6 bases). The V gene's germline CDR1 is LNHNV and CDR2 YYDKDF (reference sequence). CDR3 length: 14 amino acids. V shed 8 bases and J shed 3 bases, with 14 bases lying between them. CDR3 sequence reads: CATRGVSGYNEQFF. The CDR3, as DNA: TGTGCCACCCGGGGAGTTAGCGGCTACAATGAGCAGTTCTTC.

The chain has TRBV25-1 and TRBJ2-5; 7 positions match TRBD1. With V trimmed by 3 bases and J by 5 bases, 6 bases remained unmatched. Germline lookup yields CDR1 MGHDK and CDR2 SYGVNS. The CDR3 extends over 14 amino acids. The CDR3 is CASSDPTGFETQYF. The CDR3, as DNA: TGTGCCAGCAGTGACCCGACAGGGTTTGAGACCCAGTACTTC.

The chain employs TRBV2 and TRBJ2-7, with TRBD1 as a possible D gene (5 bases). V lost 1 base and J 4 bases, leaving 11 bases between the germline ends. Germline values: CDR1 SNHLY, CDR2 FYNNEI. The CDR3 extends over 14 amino acids. CDR3 residues: CASSEVRQKYEQYF. For the CDR3, the DNA is TGTGCCAGCAGTGAAGTACGACAGAAGTACGAGCAGTACTTC.

The genes are TRBV18 and TRBJ2-3; D is unclear. From germline, CDR1 is KGHSH and CDR2 LQKENI. The CDR3 length is 17 residues. Trimming took off 2 bases at V and 0 bases at J, with 15 bases between the two ends. The CDR3 DNA sequence: TGTGCCAGCTCACCATTGGTGACTTCTCTCAGCACAGATACGCAGTATTTT. It is translated as CASSPLVTSLSTDTQYF.

The chain joins TRBV6-5 to TRBJ1-2, with D hard to call. The CDR3 is 14 residues long. The germline gives CDR1 MNHEY, CDR2 SVGAGI. V shed 2 bases and J shed 5 bases, with 12 bases lying between them. CDR3 residues: CASSYDTRRYGYTF. The CDR3 nucleotides read TGTGCCAGCAGTTACGACACACGCCGGTATGGCTACACCTTC.

Written as DNA, the CDR3 is TGTGCCAGCAGCTTAGTTAGGACTAGCGGAGGTTACGAGCAGTACTTC. Amino acid sequence: CASSLVRTSGGYEQYF. The chain links TRBV11-2 to TRBJ2-7; TRBD2 matches at 10 bases. V shed 1 base and J 4 bases; nucleotides not matched to a gene: 7. CDR3 size: 16 residues. Germline CDR1 SGHAT, CDR2 FQNNGV. Full variable domain (remainder filled in from reference TRBV11-2 and TRBJ2-7): EAGVAQSPRYKIIEKRQSVAFWCNPISGHATLYWYQQILGQGPKLLIQFQNNGVVDDSQLPKDRFSAERLKGVDSTLKIQPAKLEDSAVYLCASSLVRTSGGYEQYFGPGTRLTVT.

This chain uses TRBV10-1 with TRBJ1-1, with no clear D. CDR3 length equals 15 residues. V lost 0 bases and J 1 base, leaving 9 bases between the germline ends. The V gene's germline CDR1 is WNHNN and CDR2 SYGVQD (reference sequence). Written as DNA, the CDR3 is TGCGCCAGCAGTGAGTCTTGGGGAGAGAACACTGAAGCTTTCTTT. Its protein product is CASSESWGENTEAFF.

This clone has only a few counts. The V gene is TRBV30, the J gene TRBJ1-1; no clear D gene. CDR3 length: 15 amino acids. Germline values: CDR1 GTSNPN, CDR2 SVGIG (reference sequence). V dropped 1 base and J dropped 0 bases, with 12 bases sitting between them. The CDR3 reads CAWSGESFMNTEAFF. CDR3 DNA: TGTGCCTGGAGTGGGGAGTCATTCATGAACACTGAAGCTTTCTTT.

The sample holds one count of this clone. The V gene is TRBV2, the J gene TRBJ1-4; 9 bases align to TRBD1. The CDR3 covers 15 residues. Germline CDR1 is SNHLY and CDR2 is FYNNEI. The trim removed 8 bases at V and 8 bases at J, leaving 12 bases unmatched. CDR3 region: CASGQSGTGIEKLFF. The CDR3 DNA follows: TGTGCCAGCGGGCAATCCGGGACAGGGATCGAAAAACTGTTTTTT.

This rearrangement joins TRBV14 to TRBJ2-3; a possible D gene is TRBD2 (7 bases). The CDR3 sequence is 17 residues long. Germline-derived CDR1 and CDR2 are SGHDN and FVKESK. Trimming stripped 0 bases from V and 0 bases from J, with 13 bases between. The CDR3 sequence is CASSQDRRGLSTDTQYF. CDR3 nucleotide sequence: TGTGCCAGCAGCCAAGATCGGCGGGGGCTTAGCACAGATACGCAGTATTTT. Full variable domain (remainder filled in from reference TRBV14 and TRBJ2-3): EAGVTQFPSHSVIEKGQTVTLRCDPISGHDNLYWYRRVMGKEIKFLLHFVKESKQDESGMPNNRFLAERTGGTYSTLKVQPAELEDSGVYFCASSQDRRGLSTDTQYFGPGTRLTVL.